Shown below are 12 T cell receptor beta chains from a single sample sequenced in a study of CD8+CD57+ T cells in acquired aplastic anemia. The use of genomic DNA as template underpinned the TCR beta VDJ and CDR3 profiling. TCRdb analysed the reads with MiXCR anew, one entry per CDR3 protein. In the table there are over 40,000 distinct CDR3 sequences, less than 65% of which are singletons. Patients selected for sequencing had displayed CD8+CD57+ cell expansion by flow cytometry. What was sequenced was sorted CD4+, CD8+, or CD8+CD57+ T cells (not recorded which) from PBMCs. The receptors were sampled from a human donor with aplastic anemia.

This clonotype rates as medium-sized. The CDR3 spells CATHGATEAFF. CDR3 sequence (DNA): TGTGCCACTCATGGGGCTACTGAAGCTTTCTTT. This chain uses TRBV19 with TRBJ1-1; D perhaps matches TRBD1 (5 bases). CDR1 is LNHDA and CDR2 is SQIVND in the germline V gene (reference sequence). This CDR3 is built from 11 residues. The V and J ends lost 10 bases and 5 bases respectively, with 11 bases between them.

This clonotype occurred many times. This chain joins TRBV2 and TRBJ1-1; D is unclear. The germline CDR1 and CDR2 sequences are SNHLY and FYNNEI. V shed 1 base and J shed 1 base, with 7 bases lying between them. The CDR3 has 14 amino acids. CDR3 sequence: CASSEVHPNTEAFF. DNA for the CDR3: TGTGCCAGCAGTGAAGTGCACCCGAACACTGAAGCTTTCTTT.

This chain joins TRBV5-1 and TRBJ2-7; the D gene is possibly TRBD1 (5 bases). The CDR3 is 15 residues long. The V gene's germline CDR1 is SGHRS and CDR2 YFSETQ. The V end lost 0 bases, the J end lost 2 bases, and 12 bases lay between the germline ends. CDR3 sequence reads: CASSLARQPPYEQYF. The CDR3 nucleotides read TGCGCCAGCAGCTTGGCTCGACAGCCTCCCTACGAGCAGTACTTC.

This clonotype occurred a few times. V and J are TRBV19 and TRBJ1-2; 7 nucleotides align to TRBD1. Germline CDR1 reads LNHDA; CDR2 reads SQIVND (reference sequence). The CDR3 contains 14 residues. Losses at the gene ends were 4 bases for V and 0 bases for J; bases not matched to a gene: 2. The CDR3 reads CASSRDSSNYGYTF. The CDR3 DNA sequence: TGTGCCAGTAGTAGGGACAGTTCTAACTATGGCTACACCTTC.

The gene calls are TRBV15 and TRBJ1-2; D is ambiguous. V was cut by 0 bases and J by 1 base, with 12 bases left in between. CDR1 and CDR2 (germline): LNHNV, YYDKDF (reference sequence). CDR3 length: 16 residues. The CDR3 here is CATSRDSPGLNYGYTF. CDR3 DNA: TGTGCCACCAGCAGAGATAGCCCAGGACTTAACTATGGCTACACCTTC.

The rearrangement links TRBV5-1 to TRBJ1-6; 7 bases fit TRBD1. CDR1 is SGHRS, CDR2 YFSETQ, per germline. This CDR3 is 16 amino acids long. Unmatched junction bases numbered 8, after V lost 2 bases and J lost 6 bases. The CDR3 nucleotides are TGCGCCAGCAGCTTCTACAGACAGGGTAGTAATTCACCCCTCCACTTT. Translated: CASSFYRQGSNSPLHF.

This clonotype has ten or more counts. This chain joins TRBV5-4 and TRBJ1-2, with TRBD1 identical over 8 bases. CDR3 length: 15 residues. The J segment lost 6 bases and the V segment lost 4 bases, leaving 11 bases of the junction unmatched. Per germline, CDR1 SGHNT and CDR2 YYREEE (reference sequence). The CDR3, as DNA: TGTGCCAGCAGCCCCCTACGGCAGGGGGCTCATGGCTACACCTTC. Translation gives CASSPLRQGAHGYTF.

This clonotype was counted ten times or more. J is TRBJ2-6 and V is TRBV6-1; TRBD1 might be the D (6 bases). V was trimmed by 9 bases and J by 0 bases, leaving 15 bases between them. Germline CDR1 and CDR2: MNHNS and SASEGT. The CDR3 contains 16 residues. CDR3 nucleotide sequence: TGTGCCAGTGGGGGCATGGCCATCTCTGGGGCCAACGTCCTGACTTTC. Residues: CASGGMAISGANVLTF.

A remark on this clonotype: The junction and the germline gene differ at one end; a read error may be behind it. This chain uses TRBV10-2 with TRBJ1-2; 7 nucleotides line up with TRBD1. This CDR3 comprises 14 residues. Germline values: CDR1 WSHSY, CDR2 SAAADI. CDR3 loop: CASNESTGLYGYTF. CDR3 sequence (DNA): TGCGCCAGCAATGAGTCGACAGGGTTGTATGGCTACACCTTC.

The chain is built from TRBV25-1 and TRBJ1-3; possible D gene TRBD1, 6 bases. Trimming took 1 base from V and 2 from J, leaving 9 bases between them. The germline gives CDR1 MGHDK, CDR2 SYGVNS. CDR3 length: 15 residues. CDR3 residues: CASSEFGGTGNTIYF. CDR3 sequence (DNA): TGTGCCAGCAGTGAATTTGGGGGCACTGGAAACACCATATATTTT.

CDR3 in DNA: TGTGCCACCAGCAGCGGGACTAATTCTGTCTACGAGCAGTACTTC. Residues: CATSSGTNSVYEQYF. This chain connects TRBV15 to TRBJ2-7, with TRBD2 identical over 7 bases. V gave up 3 bases and J gave up 3 bases; unmatched junction bases: 8. Germline V lookup: CDR1 LNHNV, CDR2 YYDKDF (reference sequence). CDR3 length: 15 residues.

This clonotype was seen ten or more times. The rearrangement uses TRBV2 and TRBJ1-4; D ambiguous. The CDR3 sequence is 16 residues long. Germline CDR1 SNHLY, CDR2 FYNNEI. Trimming removed 1 base from V and 4 bases from J, with 13 bases in between. Written as DNA, the CDR3 is TGTGCCAGCAGTGAAGGAGAAGTGAGTGATAATGAAAAACTGTTTTTT. Protein: CASSEGEVSDNEKLFF.